The 21 T cell receptor beta chains given below trace back to one sample, sequenced in a study of cytotoxic CD8 clonotypes in ibrutinib-treated CLL. Method: immunoSEQ multiplex PCR; TCRdb's copy keeps in-frame clones and lacks some. The sample has approximately 340,000 clones, 67% seen once. The sample consisted of PBMCs, taken after 36 months of ibrutinib treatment. These receptors all come from a human donor with chronic lymphocytic leukemia.

The chain couples TRBV6-4 to TRBJ2-2, with 7 bases fitting TRBD2. Germline CDR1 is MRHNA and CDR2 is SNTAGT. Germline trimming cut 8 bases from V and 0 bases from J; bases unmatched to any gene: 3. The CDR3 covers 14 residues. CDR3 nucleotides: TGTGCCAGCGGCCTAGCGGCGAACACCGGGGAGCTGTTTTTT. The encoded protein is CASGLAANTGELFF.

This clone was recorded a few times. This chain links TRBV2 with TRBJ2-2; D is possibly TRBD1 or TRBD2 (7 bases each). The CDR3 totals 15 residues. Germline CDR1 SNHLY, CDR2 FYNNEI. The ends were cut back, 9 bases at V and 5 bases at J, with 19 bases in the middle. The CDR3: CARQGTRGATGELFF. DNA for the CDR3: TGTGCCAGACAGGGGACTCGGGGGGCTACCGGGGAGCTGTTTTTT.

This clone was counted between two and nine times. The chain links TRBV18 to TRBJ2-5; either TRBD1 or TRBD2 may fit D (6 bases each). V was trimmed by 2 bases and J by 5 bases, leaving 12 bases between them. CDR1 KGHSH and CDR2 LQKENI come from the germline V gene. CDR3 length equals 14 residues. CDR3 residues: CASSPEQGLETQYF. The CDR3 DNA reads TGTGCCAGCTCACCAGAACAGGGACTGGAGACCCAGTACTTC.

The genes are TRBV18 and TRBJ1-2; 8 bases map to TRBD1. CDR3 length: 18 amino acids. CDR1 is KGHSH, CDR2 LQKENI, per germline. Trimming removed 3 bases from V and 3 bases from J; junction bases left unmatched: 15. The DNA for the CDR3 is TGTGCCAGCTCACCCCCGCGGGACAGGCCAGATGGGGACTATGGCTACACCTTC. Its translation: CASSPPRDRPDGDYGYTF.

The rearrangement links TRBV5-5 to TRBJ1-2; D is ambiguous. CDR3 length equals 13 residues. Between the trimmed V and J ends, which lost 1 base and 6 bases, there was a span of 10 bases. Germline V gene sequence: CDR1 SGHKS, CDR2 YYEKEE (reference sequence). CDR3 coding DNA: TGTGCCAGCAGCTTGAACCCTCGGCATGGCTACACCTTC. It translates to CASSLNPRHGYTF.

This rearrangement joins TRBV10-2 to TRBJ1-2, with TRBD1 matching over 10 bases. Germline CDR1 reads WSHSY; CDR2 reads SAAADI. J gave up 3 bases and V 0 bases, and 13 bases lay outside the gene matches. CDR3 length: 19 amino acids. This chain's CDR3 is CASSESTLSYGTGDYGYTF. The CDR3 DNA reads as TGCGCCAGCAGTGAGTCGACTCTGTCGTACGGGACAGGGGACTATGGCTACACCTTC.

CDR3 region: CASSYWTGGYTEAFF. The CDR3 region has the DNA TGTGCCAGCAGTTACTGGACAGGGGGGTACACTGAAGCTTTCTTT. The chain combines TRBV6-5 with TRBJ1-1, with 10 bases that match TRBD1. V lost 1 base, J lost 3 bases, and 2 bases stayed unmatched. The CDR3 extends over 15 amino acids. The germline V gene has CDR1 MNHEY and CDR2 SVGAGI.

The gene calls are TRBV5-4 and TRBJ1-1; D gene unclear. The germline V gene has CDR1 SGHNT and CDR2 YYREEE (reference sequence). Trimming removed 0 bases at V and 7 bases at J, with 10 bases between. CDR3 length: 13 residues. In DNA form, the CDR3 reads TGTGCCAGCAGCTTGGTGCGCGGGGATGAAGCTTTCTTT. It specifies CASSLVRGDEAFF.

In this sample, this clone turned up a few times. V is TRBV10-3 and J is TRBJ2-2; 10 bases are a match to TRBD2. The CDR3 has 18 amino acids. V lost 4 bases, J lost 4 bases, and 12 bases stayed unmatched. Germline CDR1 and CDR2: ENHRY and SYGVKD. The CDR3 here is CAISARAASGRGTGELFF. DNA for the CDR3: TGTGCCATCAGTGCGAGGGCGGCTAGCGGGAGAGGCACCGGGGAGCTGTTTTTT.

This clone was observed a handful of times. The rearrangement links TRBV29-1 to TRBJ1-1, with TRBD1 as a possible D gene (6 bases). Germline assignment: CDR1 SQVTM and CDR2 ANQGSEA. V lost 8 bases and J lost 5, with 18 bases in between. The CDR3 covers 13 residues. The CDR3 here is CSTSYRVGTEAFF. CDR3 sequence (DNA): TGCAGCACATCATACAGGGTTGGGACTGAAGCTTTCTTT. The full variable domain, with the rest looked up from reference TRBV29-1 and TRBJ1-1, is SAVISQKPSRDICQRGTSLTIQCQVDSQVTMMFWYRQQPGQSLTLIATANQGSEATYESGFVIDKFPISRPNLTFSTLTVSNMSPEDSSIYLCSTSYRVGTEAFFGQGTRLTVV.

The chain has TRBV27 and TRBJ2-5, with D uncertain. The CDR3 is 10 residues long. Germline CDR1 reads MNHEY; CDR2 reads SMNVEV (reference sequence). Trimming pared 9 bases from V and 5 bases from J, leaving 7 bases between. The CDR3 nucleotides read TGTGCCAGTTTAAGGGAGACCCAGTACTTC. It is translated as CASLRETQYF.

V and J are TRBV18 and TRBJ2-2; D may be TRBD1 (6 bases). The germline CDR1 and CDR2 sequences are KGHSH and LQKENI. The CDR3 is 14 residues long. V dropped 5 bases and J dropped 4 bases, with 11 bases sitting between them. CDR3 amino acids: CASSVDSLTGELFF. CDR3 DNA: TGTGCCAGCTCAGTGGACAGCCTCACCGGGGAGCTGTTTTTT.

This clone was seen a handful of times. This chain links TRBV11-2 with TRBJ1-5; the D is unclear. The V end was cut by 5 bases, the J end by 5 bases, with 13 bases between. This CDR3 spans 14 amino acids. The germline V gene has CDR1 SGHAT and CDR2 FQNNGV. This chain's CDR3 is CASSPNDGHQPQHF. CDR3 DNA: TGTGCCAGCAGCCCCAACGACGGACATCAGCCCCAGCATTTT. Drawing the rest from reference TRBV11-2 and TRBJ1-5, the complete variable domain is EAGVAQSPRYKIIEKRQSVAFWCNPISGHATLYWYQQILGQGPKLLIQFQNNGVVDDSQLPKDRFSAERLKGVDSTLKIQPAKLEDSAVYLCASSPNDGHQPQHFGDGTRLSIL.

This clone has just a few counts. This chain connects TRBV4-3 to TRBJ2-7; tentative D call: TRBD2 (5 bases). The length of the CDR3 is 13 residues. The V end was cut by 1 base, the J end by 4 bases, with 8 bases between. Germline V gene lookup returns CDR1 LGHNA and CDR2 YSLEER. The CDR3: CASSQGTGYEQYF. The CDR3 bases are TGCGCCAGCAGCCAAGGGACGGGGTACGAGCAGTACTTC.

The rearrangement uses TRBV18 and TRBJ2-3, with D perhaps matching TRBD1 (6 bases). The CDR3 sequence is 16 residues long. The germline V gene has CDR1 KGHSH and CDR2 LQKENI. V shed 1 base and J shed 1 base, with 12 bases lying between them. The CDR3: CASSPQQGVRTDTQYF. In DNA form, the CDR3 reads TGTGCCAGCTCACCACAACAGGGTGTACGCACAGATACGCAGTATTTT.

The genes are TRBV10-3 and TRBJ1-6, with D tentatively TRBD1 (5 bases). Trimming stripped 6 bases from V and 7 bases from J, with 10 bases between. CDR1 ENHRY and CDR2 SYGVKD come from the germline V gene. There are 13 residues in the CDR3. The CDR3, as DNA: TGTGCCATCAGGGGACCCGAAAATTCACCCCTCCACTTT. This gives the protein CAIRGPENSPLHF.

Only a few counts were recorded for this clone. The chain recombines TRBV20-1 with TRBJ2-3; D is unresolved. In germline, CDR1 is DFQATT, CDR2 SNEGSKA (reference sequence). V lost 5 bases, J lost 7 bases, and 7 bases lay in between. The length of the CDR3 is 10 residues. CDR3 nucleotide sequence: TGCAGTGCTGGCGCAAATACGCAGTATTTT. Translating gives CSAGANTQYF.

With regard to this clone: At one boundary the junction diverges from the germline segment, which might be a read error. The rearrangement uses TRBV6-1 and TRBJ2-1; TRBD1 aligns across 8 bases. The CDR3 totals 17 residues. Germline CDR1 is MNHNS and CDR2 is SASEGT. The CDR3 DNA is TGTGCCAGCAGTCAAGCGGTTTGGGGACAGGTTATCAATGAGCAGTTCTTC. Protein sequence: CASSQAVWGQVINEQFF.

The V and J genes are TRBV13 and TRBJ2-7; 9 bases match TRBD1. The CDR3 is 14 residues long. V was pared by 5 bases and J by 4 bases, with 6 bases of the junction left unmatched. Germline-derived CDR1 and CDR2 are PRHDT and FYEKMQ (reference sequence). CDR3 in amino acids: CASSMGQGQYEQYF. The CDR3 DNA reads TGTGCCAGCAGCATGGGACAGGGCCAGTACGAGCAGTACTTC.

The genes are TRBV6-1 and TRBJ2-2, with D uncertain. The CDR3 is 15 amino acids. Trimming left V 3 bases short and J 2 bases short, with 10 bases between. Germline V gene data show CDR1 as MNHNS and CDR2 as SASEGT. The CDR3 region is CASSERQINTGELFF. For the CDR3, the DNA is TGTGCCAGCAGTGAGCGGCAAATTAACACCGGGGAGCTGTTTTTT.

The chain has TRBV28 and TRBJ2-2; possibly TRBD2 for D (6 bases). CDR1 and CDR2 (germline): MDHEN, SYDVKM. The CDR3 consists of 14 residues. With 1 base removed from V and 6 bases from J, the gap between germline ends came to 9 bases. This CDR3 is CASSLSTGAGELFF. In DNA form, the CDR3 reads TGTGCCAGCAGTTTATCAACGGGGGCCGGGGAGCTGTTTTTT.